This T cell receptor (beta chain) was sequenced in a study of cytomegalovirus exposure and HLA in healthy donors. Whole-study context: Unique TCR beta sequences numbering approximately 120 million came from about 179 million T cells in an earlier analysis. About 80 million unique TCRs from HLA-typed donors made up an early data release.

The germline V gene has CDR1 MNHNS and CDR2 SASEGT. The V end lost 3 bases, the J end lost 6 bases, and 3 bases lay between the germline ends. This CDR3 comprises 11 residues. PCR was performed using 60 Vbeta and 13 Jbeta primers. The table came from immunoSEQ multiplex PCR; TCRdb's copy has only in-frame clones and leaves some out. This table has fewer than 120,000 clones, around 80% appearing once. Overall study findings and caveats: Some highly shared sequence variants likely arose as a pipeline artifact.

On this clone: The antigen is undetermined.

The receptor's source is a woman aged 60-75 years in good health and CMV-seropositive. The chain couples TRBV6-1 to TRBJ1-5; no firm D call. The material sequenced was PBMCs. CDR3 bases: TGTGCCAGCAGTGACGGTCAGCCCCAGCATTTT. Translation gives CASSDGQPQHF.